The sequence of this T cell receptor beta chain was determined in a study of spatial heterogeneity in lung cancer. TCRdb ran MiXCR on the 5' RACE reads and lists one entry per CDR3 protein. The repertoire holds about 23,000 distinct CDR3 sequences, with about 3.3% as singletons. The V end was cut by 5 bases, the J end by 3 bases, with 14 bases between. The CDR3 sequence is 14 residues long. From germline, CDR1 is LNHDA and CDR2 SQIVND (reference sequence). This clonotype was counted ten times or more. This sample's time point: sample taken at primary tumor resection. Unsorted samples of tumor, nontumor lung or frozen PBMC had their whole RNA sequenced.

The origin of this receptor is a female donor with early-stage non-small cell lung cancer. This sample comprised PBMCs, obtained at surgery. This sequence joins TRBV19 and TRBJ2-7; D gene ambiguous. In DNA form, the CDR3 reads TGTGCCAGTAGTGGAGCTTTCGGTAACTACGAGCAGTACTTC. Translated: CASSGAFGNYEQYF.